This record looks at one T cell receptor beta chain sequence and its context. This clonotype has just a few counts. Its antigen remains unidentified. It has no much larger one-base neighbor in the sample; base qualities were not kept. This beta chain is a stray sequence in a library constructed for alpha chains; its clone size is not meaningful. This entry comes from a study of spatial heterogeneity in lung cancer (dated by TCRdb to about 2019). With respect to the entire study: Beta-chain transcripts were consistently detected in greater numbers than alpha-chain transcripts, which likely reflected higher beta-chain transcript abundance. Both alpha and beta chains were TCR-sequenced in samples taken at surgery, namely 220 tumor regions, around 64 matched nontumor lung samples and over 55 PBMC samples. The study quantitatively compared TCR alpha and beta repertoires across multiple tumor regions, matched nontumor lung and blood in non-small cell lung cancer. In the raw uncorrected reads, each unique combination of TCR and UMI appeared on average more than ten times. Nonsynonymous mutation counts, determined by whole-exome sequencing of tumor tissue, were related to TCR repertoire features.

General findings and caveats noted by the study authors: Confirming at a functional level the hypothesis that regional TCRs recognize regional mutations was considered to require additional single-cell paired TCR alpha and beta sequencing.

Per the germline V gene, SGHDT is the CDR1 and YYEEEE is the CDR2. The trim is 3 bases for V and 3 bases for J, with a gap of 10 bases between the germline ends. From its cysteine to its phenylalanine, the CDR3 spans 15 amino acids. Only the CDR3 portion is preserved as DNA: 45 bases, with reading frame beginning at the first base. This specimen's time point label, per the study, means: sample taken at primary tumor resection. For TCR sequencing, whole RNA was extracted from tumor and nontumor lung tissue, or from cryopreserved PBMC samples, and no cell sorting was done. The donors were 70 or so patients from the lung TRACERx cohort who had early-stage, untreated non-small cell lung cancer. A patient was chosen for TCR sequencing only when enough RNA was available from at least two tumor regions. Before being selected, tumor and adjacent nontumor lung specimens were reviewed by a lung pathologist.

Library construction relied on 5' RACE. Sequencing was carried out with a NextSeq 500. In the TCR library protocol, a unique molecular identifier was attached to each TCR cDNA molecule so that PCR and sequencing errors could be corrected. Under the source paper's analysis protocol: TCR identification, UMI-based error correction and CDR3 extraction were performed with Decombinator tools. Expanded TCRs were defined as those above a frequency of 2 per 1,000, corresponding to the top 1% of the tumor frequency distribution. Renyi diversity was computed with the R vegan package after each repertoire had been subsampled 100 times to 5,000 TCRs. CDR3 similarity networks were built from amino acid triplet string-kernel similarity, connecting CDR3s with pairwise similarity above 0.82. Starting from the raw public reads, TCRdb applied fastp trimming at Q25, assembled clones with MiXCR and retained in-frame beta chains. Rows merge per CDR3 protein into single entries with the most common DNA and genes. In this record, the V and J calls reflect TCRdb's handling and not the investigators' own analysis. The sample yields about 2,700 distinct CDR3 sequences; roughly 9% were counted once. More than 35% of the sample comes from the top ten.

The sample here was normal lung tissue next to the tumor, taken at surgery. This TCR derives from a male donor with early-stage non-small cell lung cancer. The chain uses TRBV5-6 and TRBJ2-6, and possibly TRBD1, on 6 matching bases. The DNA sequence is as follows: TGTGCCAGCAGCTCCGGACAGATTGGGGCCAACGTCCTGACTTTC. This gives the protein CASSSGQIGANVLTF. Full variable domain (CDR3 extended with the reference TRBV5-6 and TRBJ2-6 proteins): DAGVTQSPTHLIKTRGQQVTLRCSPKSGHDTVSWYQQALGQGPQFIFQYYEEEERQRGNFPDRFSGHQFPNYSSELNVNALLLGDSALYLCASSSGQIGANVLTFGAGSRLTVL.